Listed here are 32 T cell receptor beta chains from one sample, sequenced in a study of T cells in localized non-small cell lung cancer. TCRdb's table, derived via immunoSEQ multiplex PCR, lists solely in-frame clones and lacks some. The data show 25,000 to 35,000 clones, around 80% seen once. Sequenced here: peripheral blood, sampled before any cancer treatment. Receptors originate from a male donor aged 60 or over with stage III squamous cell lung carcinoma.

This chain links TRBV5-6 with TRBJ2-4; no clear D. The CDR3 loop spans 13 amino acids. V lost 7 bases to trimming and J lost 8 bases, with 16 bases between them. Germline CDR1 SGHDT, CDR2 YYEEEE. This CDR3 is CASSRLFADIQYF. CDR3 nucleotide sequence: TGTGCCAGCTCCCGCCTTTTTGCGGACATTCAGTACTTC.

This clone was recorded once. V and J are TRBV30 and TRBJ2-2, with TRBD1 as a possible D gene (5 bases). Germline V lookup: CDR1 GTSNPN, CDR2 SVGIG (reference sequence). Trimming stripped 0 bases from V and 0 bases from J, with 5 bases between. This CDR3 is 14 amino acids long. CDR3: CAWSVQANTGELFF. In DNA, the CDR3 is TGTGCCTGGAGTGTACAGGCGAACACCGGGGAGCTGTTTTTT.

The V and J genes are TRBV9 and TRBJ1-1, with 11 nucleotides matching TRBD1. The V gene end was trimmed by 0 bases and the J gene end by 1 base; junction bases not matched to a gene: 5. This CDR3 is built from 17 residues. From germline, CDR1 is SGDLS and CDR2 YYNGEE. In DNA form, the CDR3 reads TGTGCCAGCAGCGTAGCCCGGGACAGGGGGGAGAACACTGAAGCTTTCTTT. Amino acid sequence: CASSVARDRGENTEAFF.

This clone appeared a few times. The rearrangement joins TRBV5-6 to TRBJ1-1; tentatively, D is TRBD1 (6 bases). Germline V lookup: CDR1 SGHDT, CDR2 YYEEEE. Trimming cost V 7 bases and J 4 bases, with 17 bases left between them. The CDR3 consists of 14 residues. The CDR3 sequence: CASSETGAFTEAFF. The CDR3 region has the DNA TGTGCCAGCTCGGAGACAGGTGCCTTCACTGAAGCTTTCTTT.

This clone was counted a single time. J is TRBJ2-7 and V is TRBV4-2; tentative D call: TRBD2 (5 bases). Trimming took off 6 bases at V and 2 bases at J, with 14 bases between the two ends. The germline CDR1 and CDR2 sequences are LGHNA and YNFKEQ. The CDR3 sequence is 14 residues long. The CDR3, as DNA: TGTGCCAGCAGTGCCGGGGTGAGTCCCTACGAGCAGTACTTC. The encoded protein is CASSAGVSPYEQYF.

This clone was seen only once. For the CDR3, the DNA is TGTGCCAGCTCGGACGAACCGGGACTAGCGGGCCTGGCGACGCAGTATTTT. The encoded protein is CASSDEPGLAGLATQYF. The chain employs TRBV18 and TRBJ2-3, with 12 bases aligning to TRBD2. There are 17 residues in the CDR3. CDR1 is KGHSH and CDR2 is LQKENI in the germline V gene. The V gene end was trimmed by 6 bases and the J gene end by 9 bases; junction bases not matched to a gene: 16.

This rearrangement joins TRBV2 to TRBJ1-5; unclear D gene. From germline, CDR1 is SNHLY and CDR2 FYNNEI. The V end lost 7 bases, the J end lost 2 bases, and 15 bases lay between the germline ends. This CDR3 spans 15 amino acids. The CDR3 loop is CASTFVGPGNQPQHF. In DNA form, the CDR3 reads TGTGCCAGCACATTTGTTGGTCCGGGCAATCAGCCCCAGCATTTT.

The rearrangement joins TRBV7-9 to TRBJ2-1; possibly TRBD1 for D (6 bases). Germline-derived CDR1 and CDR2 are SEHNR and FQNEAQ (reference sequence). CDR3 length: 14 residues. V was trimmed by 8 bases and J by 9 bases, leaving 20 bases between them. The CDR3 loop is CASPTNQLGGEQFF. CDR3 DNA sequence: TGTGCCAGCCCTACCAACCAACTAGGGGGTGAGCAGTTCTTC.

The chain couples TRBV28 to TRBJ2-7; TRBD1 matches at 9 bases. CDR1 MDHEN and CDR2 SYDVKM come from the germline V gene. The V segment lost 1 base and the J segment 6 bases; nucleotides outside the gene matches: 4. The CDR3 is 14 amino acids. The CDR3 reads CASSLSQGAGEQYF. The CDR3 DNA is TGTGCCAGCAGTTTATCACAGGGGGCTGGCGAGCAGTACTTC.

This clone was recorded only once. The chain is built from TRBV4-3 and TRBJ2-1; a weak D match, TRBD1 (6 bases). Germline V gene sequence: CDR1 LGHNA, CDR2 YSLEER. The CDR3 has 16 amino acids. The V and J ends lost 0 bases and 3 bases respectively, with 12 bases between them. CDR3 amino acids: CASSQDSGVSYNEQFF. CDR3 bases: TGCGCCAGCAGCCAAGATTCAGGGGTAAGCTACAATGAGCAGTTCTTC.

The chain couples TRBV4-1 to TRBJ1-2; the D gene is possibly TRBD1 (6 bases). The ends were cut back, 3 bases at V and 4 bases at J, with 15 bases in the middle. The CDR3 is 15 residues long. Germline CDR1 MGHRA, CDR2 YSYEKL. The CDR3 DNA follows: TGCGCCAGCAGCCACGAAGGATGGGGGGCCTATGGCTACACCTTC. Its protein is CASSHEGWGAYGYTF.

The rearrangement joins TRBV12-5 to TRBJ2-1; no clear D gene. Germline V gene sequence: CDR1 LGHNT, CDR2 FRNRAP. CDR3 size: 11 residues. Trimming pared 1 base from V and 8 bases from J, leaving 3 bases between. In DNA form, the CDR3 reads TGTGCTAGTGGTTTGGGCTATGAGCAGTTCTTC. This gives the protein CASGLGYEQFF. The full variable domain, its missing parts supplied by reference TRBV12-5 and TRBJ2-1, is DARVTQTPRHKVTEMGQEVTMRCQPILGHNTVFWYRQTMMQGLELLAYFRNRAPLDDSGMPKDRFSAEMPDATLATLKIQPSEPRDSAVYFCASGLGYEQFFGPGTRLTVL.

V and J are TRBV12-2 and TRBJ2-3; the table names TRBD2, a call not compared with the DNA. TRBV12-2 is shown as a pseudogene. This CDR3 is built from 15 residues. CDR3 DNA sequence: TGTGCAAGTCACCCTTGGGGGGATAGCACAGATACGCAGTATTTT. Its protein is CASHPWGDSTDTQYF.

The CDR3 DNA sequence: TGCGCCAGCAGCCAAGATCATCTAGCGACTACCGCTAGCACAGATACGCAGTATTTT. This codes for CASSQDHLATTASTDTQYF. The rearrangement uses TRBV4-1 and TRBJ2-3, with D tentatively TRBD2 (6 bases). Germline lookup yields CDR1 MGHRA and CDR2 YSYEKL. Trimming pared 0 bases from V and 0 bases from J, leaving 19 bases between. The CDR3 extends over 19 amino acids.

The table lists this clone with a few counts. V is TRBV2 and J is TRBJ2-3; tentative D call: TRBD2 (5 bases). CDR3 length: 15 amino acids. Germline CDR1 SNHLY, CDR2 FYNNEI. Between the trimmed V and J ends, which lost 7 bases and 1 base, there was a span of 15 bases. CDR3 sequence reads: CASNPLGGRTDTQYF. The CDR3 DNA sequence: TGTGCCAGCAACCCCCTGGGCGGGCGCACAGATACGCAGTATTTT. The full variable domain, completed using reference TRBV2 and TRBJ2-3, is EPEVTQTPSHQVTQMGQEVILRCVPISNHLYFYWYRQILGQKVEFLVSFYNNEISEKSEIFDDQFSVERPDGSNFTLKIRSTKLEDSAMYFCASNPLGGRTDTQYFGPGTRLTVL.

The chain links TRBV7-9 to TRBJ2-2, with 12 nucleotides matching TRBD2. The J segment lost 3 bases and the V segment lost 4 bases, leaving 3 bases of the junction unmatched. Germline CDR1 reads SEHNR; CDR2 reads FQNEAQ (reference sequence). This CDR3 region has 16 residues. The CDR3 DNA reads as TGTGCCAGCAGCTCTCGACTAGCGGGAGACACCGGGGAGCTGTTTTTT. Translated, it gives CASSSRLAGDTGELFF.

This chain joins TRBV6-6 and TRBJ2-2; D gene unclear. The germline CDR1 and CDR2 sequences are MNHNY and SVGAGI (reference sequence). V was shortened by 2 bases and J by 6 bases, with 1 base between the two germline ends. This CDR3 contains 11 residues. In DNA form, the CDR3 reads TGTGCCAGCAGTTACGCCGGGGAGCTGTTTTTT. Translated: CASSYAGELFF.

The CDR3 here is CASKRSTIQETQYF. As DNA, the CDR3 is TGTGCCAGCAAGCGGAGCACTATCCAAGAGACCCAGTACTTC. The chain couples TRBV2 to TRBJ2-5; tentatively, D is TRBD2 (5 bases). Deletions cut 7 bases from V and 1 base from J, with 13 bases between. Germline V lookup: CDR1 SNHLY, CDR2 FYNNEI. The CDR3 totals 14 residues.

V usage is TRBV11-1 and J usage is TRBJ2-3; maybe TRBD2 (7 bases). CDR1 SGHAT and CDR2 FQDESV come from the germline V gene (reference sequence). Trimming removed 1 base from V and 4 bases from J, with 18 bases in between. The length of the CDR3 is 17 residues. The CDR3 reads CASSLVTGGQGPDTQYF. CDR3 DNA: TGTGCCAGCAGCTTAGTTACGGGGGGCCAGGGCCCAGATACGCAGTATTTT. The whole variable domain, remainder taken from reference TRBV11-1 and TRBJ2-3, is EAEVAQSPRYKITEKSQAVAFWCDPISGHATLYWYRQILGQGPELLVQFQDESVVDDSQLPKDRFSAERLKGVDSTLKIQPAELGDSAMYLCASSLVTGGQGPDTQYFGPGTRLTVL.

The V gene is TRBV29-1, the J gene TRBJ2-3; a possible D gene is TRBD2 (5 bases). From germline, CDR1 is SQVTM and CDR2 ANQGSEA. The CDR3 has 15 amino acids. V was pared by 4 bases and J by 0 bases, with 14 bases between. CDR3: CSVGLLGGSTDTQYF. In DNA form, the CDR3 reads TGCAGCGTTGGACTCCTAGGCGGGAGCACAGATACGCAGTATTTT.

The chain has TRBV6-5 and TRBJ1-1; 8 bases align to TRBD1. In germline, CDR1 is MNHEY, CDR2 SVGAGI. V gave up 6 bases and J gave up 3 bases; unmatched junction bases: 6. The CDR3 runs to 14 residues. This chain's CDR3 is CASSLGQADTEAFF. CDR3 coding DNA: TGTGCCAGCAGCCTGGGACAGGCAGACACTGAAGCTTTCTTT.

CDR3 amino acids: CASSLTRGFGELFF. The CDR3 DNA reads as TGTGCCAGCAGCTTAACCAGGGGCTTCGGGGAGCTGTTTTTT. The V call is TRBV11-3, the J call TRBJ2-2; D is perhaps TRBD1 (6 bases). The germline V and J ends were trimmed by 2 bases and 7 bases, with 11 bases remaining between them. Germline loops: CDR1 SGHNT, CDR2 YENEEA. CDR3 size: 14 residues.

This chain uses TRBV5-8 with TRBJ2-3, with TRBD1 matching 8 bases. The length of the CDR3 is 16 residues. After removal of 0 bases from V and 4 bases from J, the junction contained 7 bases not matched to a gene. CDR1 is SGHTS, CDR2 YDEGEE, per germline. The CDR3 is CASSLGTGLYADTQYF. The CDR3 nucleotides read TGTGCCAGCAGCTTGGGGACAGGGTTGTACGCAGATACGCAGTATTTT.

The chain carries TRBV28 and TRBJ2-1; TRBD2 aligns across 14 bases. Per the germline V gene, CDR1 is MDHEN and CDR2 is SYDVKM. CDR3 length equals 16 residues. The V segment lost 6 bases and the J segment 8 bases; nucleotides outside the gene matches: 9. CDR3 protein: CASRPPGLAGVHEQFF. CDR3 coding DNA: TGTGCCAGCAGACCACCGGGACTAGCGGGAGTCCATGAGCAGTTCTTC.

V gene TRBV9 combines with J gene TRBJ2-5; 7 nucleotides agree with TRBD2. The germline V gene has CDR1 SGDLS and CDR2 YYNGEE. V shed 0 bases and J 2 bases; nucleotides not matched to a gene: 7. This CDR3 has 16 residues. CDR3 sequence reads: CASSVATGGGQETQYF. The CDR3 DNA follows: TGTGCCAGCAGCGTAGCTACGGGGGGTGGGCAAGAGACCCAGTACTTC.

J is TRBJ1-1 and V is TRBV21-1. TRBV21-1 is a pseudogene locus. The length of the CDR3 is 14 residues. The CDR3 spells CARAEPTKNTEAFF. CDR3 nucleotide sequence: TGTGCCCGGGCGGAACCTACAAAGAACACTGAAGCTTTCTTT.

The chain recombines TRBV9 with TRBJ2-1; 11 bases are a match to TRBD2. Germline V gives CDR1 SGDLS, CDR2 YYNGEE. The CDR3 is made up of 15 amino acids. Trimming at V came to 0 bases and at J to 7 bases, leaving 3 bases not matched to a gene. CDR3 region: CASSVELAGVNEQFF. The CDR3 nucleotides read TGTGCCAGCAGCGTAGAACTAGCGGGGGTAAATGAGCAGTTCTTC.

The chain employs TRBV5-6 and TRBJ1-3; D gene ambiguous. CDR3 length: 18 residues. Trimming took 4 bases from V and 4 from J, leaving 24 bases between them. Germline lookup yields CDR1 SGHDT and CDR2 YYEEEE. CDR3 amino acids: CASSQNPSHMDQGNTIYF. The DNA for the CDR3 is TGTGCCAGCAGCCAGAACCCCTCCCACATGGACCAGGGAAACACCATATATTTT.

The genes are TRBV4-1 and TRBJ2-5; TRBD1 matches 10 bases. Trimming removed 3 bases from V and 7 bases from J; junction bases left unmatched: 8. The CDR3 is 15 residues long. Germline-derived CDR1 and CDR2 are MGHRA and YSYEKL. The CDR3 DNA reads as TGCGCCAGCAGCCACGCCTGGGGGACAGGGGTGACCCAGTACTTC. Translation gives CASSHAWGTGVTQYF.

This sequence joins TRBV27 and TRBJ1-2; D gene ambiguous. The CDR3 loop spans 16 amino acids. Germline V gene data show CDR1 as MNHEY and CDR2 as SMNVEV (reference sequence). V lost 0 bases, J lost 8 bases, and 19 bases lay in between. This CDR3 is CASSLSPRGPTKGYTF. In nucleotides, the CDR3 is TGTGCCAGCAGTTTATCCCCCAGAGGGCCTACCAAGGGCTACACCTTC.

The rearrangement joins TRBV27 to TRBJ2-1, with no clear D. This CDR3 is built from 16 residues. Germline loops: CDR1 MNHEY, CDR2 SMNVEV (reference sequence). V gave up 5 bases and J gave up 6 bases, with 20 bases separating them. DNA for the CDR3: TGTGCCAGCAGTCAAAAGGGAACGTACCGTTCCAATGAGCAGTTCTTC. Translated: CASSQKGTYRSNEQFF.

The chain recombines TRBV6-6 with TRBJ1-3; D is undetermined. Trimming took off 8 bases at V and 6 bases at J, with 14 bases between the two ends. The V gene's germline CDR1 is MNHNY and CDR2 SVGAGI (reference sequence). CDR3 length: 13 amino acids. The CDR3 nucleotides are TGTGCCAGCCGGGGTGTTCTGGAAAACACCATATATTTT. This gives the protein CASRGVLENTIYF.